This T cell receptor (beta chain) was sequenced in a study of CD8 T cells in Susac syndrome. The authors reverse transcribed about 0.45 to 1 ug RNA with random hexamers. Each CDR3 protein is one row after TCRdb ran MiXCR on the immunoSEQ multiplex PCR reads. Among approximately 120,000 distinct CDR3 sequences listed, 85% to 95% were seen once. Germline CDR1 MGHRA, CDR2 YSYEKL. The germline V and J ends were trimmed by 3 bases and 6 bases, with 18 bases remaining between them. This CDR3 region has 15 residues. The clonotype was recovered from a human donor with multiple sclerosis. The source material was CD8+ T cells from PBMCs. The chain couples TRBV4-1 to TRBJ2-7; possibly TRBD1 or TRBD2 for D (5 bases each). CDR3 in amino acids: CASSQTRGGSSEQYF. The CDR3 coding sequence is TGCGCCAGCAGCCAGACCCGTGGGGGATCGAGCGAGCAGTACTTC.